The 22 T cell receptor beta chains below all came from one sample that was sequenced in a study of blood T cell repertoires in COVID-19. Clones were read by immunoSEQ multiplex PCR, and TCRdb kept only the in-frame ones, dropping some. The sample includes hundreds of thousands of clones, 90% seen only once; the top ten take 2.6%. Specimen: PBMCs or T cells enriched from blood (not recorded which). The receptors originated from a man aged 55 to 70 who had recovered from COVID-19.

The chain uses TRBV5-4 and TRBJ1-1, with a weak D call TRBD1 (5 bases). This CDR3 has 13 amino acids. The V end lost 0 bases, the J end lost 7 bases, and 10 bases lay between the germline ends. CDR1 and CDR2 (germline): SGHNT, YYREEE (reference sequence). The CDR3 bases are TGTGCCAGCAGCTTGGAAACAGGTTTTGAAGCTTTCTTT. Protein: CASSLETGFEAFF.

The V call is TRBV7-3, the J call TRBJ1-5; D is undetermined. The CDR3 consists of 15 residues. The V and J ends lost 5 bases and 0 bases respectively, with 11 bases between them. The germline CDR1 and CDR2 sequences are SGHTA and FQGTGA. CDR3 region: CASSLNGDSNQPQHF. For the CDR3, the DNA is TGTGCCAGCAGCCTCAACGGTGATAGCAATCAGCCCCAGCATTTT.

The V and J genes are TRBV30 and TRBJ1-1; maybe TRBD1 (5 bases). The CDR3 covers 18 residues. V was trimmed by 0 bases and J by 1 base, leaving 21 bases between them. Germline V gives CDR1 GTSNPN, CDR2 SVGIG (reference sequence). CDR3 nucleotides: TGTGCCTGGAGTGTTCATGGGGCAGGGCGGAGGGGGAACACTGAAGCTTTCTTT. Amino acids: CAWSVHGAGRRGNTEAFF.

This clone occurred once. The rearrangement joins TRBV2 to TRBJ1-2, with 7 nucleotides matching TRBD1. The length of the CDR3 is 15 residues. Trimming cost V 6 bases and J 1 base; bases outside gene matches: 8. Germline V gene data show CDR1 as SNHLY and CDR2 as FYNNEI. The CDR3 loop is CASSQRGQLNYGYTF. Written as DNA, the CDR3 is TGTGCCAGCAGCCAAAGGGGACAGCTTAACTATGGCTACACCTTC.

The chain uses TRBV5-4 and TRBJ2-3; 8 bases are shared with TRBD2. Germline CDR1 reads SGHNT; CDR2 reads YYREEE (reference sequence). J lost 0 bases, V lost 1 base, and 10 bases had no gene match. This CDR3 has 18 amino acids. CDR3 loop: CASSLSGGALLSTDTQYF. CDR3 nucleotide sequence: TGTGCCAGCAGCTTGTCGGGGGGGGCCCTTCTAAGCACAGATACGCAGTATTTT.

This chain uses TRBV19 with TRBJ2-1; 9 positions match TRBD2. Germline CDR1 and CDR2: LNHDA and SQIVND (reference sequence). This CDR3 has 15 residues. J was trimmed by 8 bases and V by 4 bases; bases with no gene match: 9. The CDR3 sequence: CASSTSGTSRHEQFF. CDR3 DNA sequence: TGTGCCAGTAGTACCTCCGGGACTAGCCGGCATGAGCAGTTCTTC.

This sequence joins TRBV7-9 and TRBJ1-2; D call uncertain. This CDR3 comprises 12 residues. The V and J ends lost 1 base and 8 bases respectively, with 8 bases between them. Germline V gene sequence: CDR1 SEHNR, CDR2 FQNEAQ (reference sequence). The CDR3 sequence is CASSLGQFGYTF. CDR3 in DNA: TGTGCCAGCAGCTTAGGGCAATTCGGCTACACCTTC. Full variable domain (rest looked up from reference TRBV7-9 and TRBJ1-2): DTGVSQNPRHKITKRGQNVTFRCDPISEHNRLYWYRQTLGQGPEFLTYFQNEAQLEKSRLLSDRFSAERPKGSFSTLEIQRTEQGDSAMYLCASSLGQFGYTFGSGTRLTVV.

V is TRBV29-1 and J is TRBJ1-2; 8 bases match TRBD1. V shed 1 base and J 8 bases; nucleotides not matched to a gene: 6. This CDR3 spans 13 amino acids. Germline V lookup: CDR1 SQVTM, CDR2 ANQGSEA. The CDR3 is CSVEGTGYEGYTF. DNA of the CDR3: TGCAGCGTTGAAGGGACAGGGTATGAGGGCTACACCTTC.

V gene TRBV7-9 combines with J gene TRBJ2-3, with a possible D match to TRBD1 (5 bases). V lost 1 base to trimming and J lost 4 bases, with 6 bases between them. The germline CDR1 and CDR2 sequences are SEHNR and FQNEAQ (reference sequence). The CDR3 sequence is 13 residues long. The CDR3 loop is CASSLGRADTQYF. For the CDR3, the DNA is TGTGCCAGCAGCTTAGGCAGGGCAGATACGCAGTATTTT.

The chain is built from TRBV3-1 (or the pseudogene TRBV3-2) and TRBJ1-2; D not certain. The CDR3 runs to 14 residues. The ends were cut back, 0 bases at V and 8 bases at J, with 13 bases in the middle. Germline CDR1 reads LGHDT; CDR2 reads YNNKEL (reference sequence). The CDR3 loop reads CASSQDGSAGGYTF. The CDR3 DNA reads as TGTGCCAGCAGCCAAGATGGAAGCGCTGGGGGCTACACCTTC.

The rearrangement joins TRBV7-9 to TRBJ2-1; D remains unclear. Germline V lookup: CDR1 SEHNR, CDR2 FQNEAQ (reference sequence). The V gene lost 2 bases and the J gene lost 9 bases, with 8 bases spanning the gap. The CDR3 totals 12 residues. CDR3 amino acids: CASSLTWFEQFF. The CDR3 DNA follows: TGTGCCAGCAGCTTAACTTGGTTTGAGCAGTTCTTC.

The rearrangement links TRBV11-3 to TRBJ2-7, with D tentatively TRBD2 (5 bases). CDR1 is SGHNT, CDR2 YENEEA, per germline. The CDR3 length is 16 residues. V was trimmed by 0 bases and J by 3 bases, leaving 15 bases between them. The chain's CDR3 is CASSLDNTGYDYEQYF. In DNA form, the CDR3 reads TGTGCCAGCAGCTTAGATAATACGGGATATGACTACGAGCAGTACTTC.

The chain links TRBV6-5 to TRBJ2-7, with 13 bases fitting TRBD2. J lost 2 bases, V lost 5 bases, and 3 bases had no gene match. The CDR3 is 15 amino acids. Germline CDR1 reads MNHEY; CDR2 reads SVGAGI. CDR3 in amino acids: CASSRTSGGAYEQYF. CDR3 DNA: TGTGCCAGCAGTCGGACTAGCGGGGGTGCCTACGAGCAGTACTTC.

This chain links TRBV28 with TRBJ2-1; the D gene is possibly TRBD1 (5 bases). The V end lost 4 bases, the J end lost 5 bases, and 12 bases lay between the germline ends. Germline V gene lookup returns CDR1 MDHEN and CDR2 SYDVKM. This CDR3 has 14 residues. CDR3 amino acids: CASSSQGQNNEQFF. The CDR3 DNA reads TGTGCCAGCAGTTCGCAGGGCCAAAACAATGAGCAGTTCTTC.

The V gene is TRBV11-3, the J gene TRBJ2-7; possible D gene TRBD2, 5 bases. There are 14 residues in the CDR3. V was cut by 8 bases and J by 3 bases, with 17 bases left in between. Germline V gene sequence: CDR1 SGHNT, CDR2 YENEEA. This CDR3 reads CASRSSEGSYEQYF. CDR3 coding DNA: TGTGCCAGCCGCTCTAGTGAGGGAAGCTACGAGCAGTACTTC.

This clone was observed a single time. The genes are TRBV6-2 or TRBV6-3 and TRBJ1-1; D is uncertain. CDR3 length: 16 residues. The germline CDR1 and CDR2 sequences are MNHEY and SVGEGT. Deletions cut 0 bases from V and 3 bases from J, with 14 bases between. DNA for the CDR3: TGTGCCAGCAGTTACTCGATTTCCGGGGTGCACACTGAAGCTTTCTTT. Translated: CASSYSISGVHTEAFF.

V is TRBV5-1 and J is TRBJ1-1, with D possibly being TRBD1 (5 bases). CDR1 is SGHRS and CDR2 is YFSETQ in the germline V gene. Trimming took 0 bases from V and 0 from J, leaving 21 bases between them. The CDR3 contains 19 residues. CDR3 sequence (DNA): TGCGCCAGCAGCTTGGCCCTGGGCAGGGTTCGGATGCTGAACACTGAAGCTTTCTTT. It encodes CASSLALGRVRMLNTEAFF.

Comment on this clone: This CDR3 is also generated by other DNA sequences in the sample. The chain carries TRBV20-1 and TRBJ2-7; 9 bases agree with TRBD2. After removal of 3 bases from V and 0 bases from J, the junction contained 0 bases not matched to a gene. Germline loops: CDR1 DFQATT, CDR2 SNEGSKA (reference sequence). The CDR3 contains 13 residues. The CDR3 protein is CSASSGSSYEQYF. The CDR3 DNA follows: TGCAGTGCTAGTAGCGGGAGCTCCTACGAGCAGTACTTC.

The DNA for the CDR3 is TGTGCCAGCAGTTTGGCTAGCGGGATCTACGAGCAGTACTTC. Translated, it gives CASSLASGIYEQYF. V and J are TRBV6-5 and TRBJ2-7; 9 bases line up with TRBD2. Trimming at V came to 4 bases and at J to 3 bases, leaving 4 bases not matched to a gene. The CDR3 loop spans 14 amino acids. CDR1 and CDR2 (germline): MNHEY, SVGAGI.

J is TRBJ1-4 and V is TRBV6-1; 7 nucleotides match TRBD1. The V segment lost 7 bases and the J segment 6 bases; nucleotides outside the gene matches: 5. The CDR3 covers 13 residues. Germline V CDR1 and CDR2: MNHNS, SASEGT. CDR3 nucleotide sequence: TGTGCCAGCAATGACAGGGCCTATGAAAAACTGTTTTTT. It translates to CASNDRAYEKLFF.

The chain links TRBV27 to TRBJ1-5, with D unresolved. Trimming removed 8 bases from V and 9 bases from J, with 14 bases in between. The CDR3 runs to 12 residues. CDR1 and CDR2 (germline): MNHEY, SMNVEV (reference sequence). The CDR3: CASREARGPQHF. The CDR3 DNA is TGTGCCAGCCGGGAAGCACGGGGGCCCCAGCATTTT.

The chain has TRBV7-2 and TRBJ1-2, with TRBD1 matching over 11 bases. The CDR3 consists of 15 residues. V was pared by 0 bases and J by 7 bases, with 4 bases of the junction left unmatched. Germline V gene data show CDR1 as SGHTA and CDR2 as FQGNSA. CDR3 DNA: TGTGCCAGCAGCTTAGCCGGGACAGGGGGATCTGGCTACACCTTC. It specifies CASSLAGTGGSGYTF.